Below are 2 T cell receptor beta chains sequenced from a single sample in a study of blood T cell repertoires in COVID-19. Sequencing used immunoSEQ multiplex PCR; TCRdb keeps in-frame clones, though not all of them. In the table there are under 300,000 clones, around 86% of which are singletons. The sequenced material came from peripheral blood. Receptors were obtained from a young man who had recovered from COVID-19.

The genes are TRBV19 and TRBJ1-2; D may be TRBD1 (5 bases). The CDR3 extends over 14 amino acids. Germline V gives CDR1 LNHDA, CDR2 SQIVND (reference sequence). V shed 3 bases and J shed 4 bases, with 12 bases lying between them. CDR3 nucleotides: TGTGCCAGTAGTATGCAAGGGGATATCTATGGCTACACCTTC. Amino acid sequence: CASSMQGDIYGYTF. The variable domain in full, completed from reference TRBV19 and TRBJ1-2, reads DGGITQSPKYLFRKEGQNVTLSCEQNLNHDAMYWYRQDPGQGLRLIYYSQIVNDFQKGDIAEGYSVSREKKESFPLTVTSAQKNPTAFYLCASSMQGDIYGYTFGSGTRLTVV.

This chain links TRBV10-1 with TRBJ2-5, with TRBD1 matching over 9 bases. Germline CDR1 is WNHNN and CDR2 is SYGVQD (reference sequence). Trimming cost V 5 bases and J 5 bases; bases outside gene matches: 6. This CDR3 spans 14 amino acids. CDR3 amino acids: CASSSGTGPETQYF. CDR3 DNA sequence: TGCGCCAGCAGTTCCGGGACAGGGCCGGAGACCCAGTACTTC.